The clone carrying this T cell receptor beta chain was seen a few times. The antigen is unknown. The sample originates from a study of post-analysis software for immune sequencing data. Study-level information: As for disease course, relapsing-remitting, secondary progressive and progressive-relapsing multiple sclerosis were all included.

CDR3 length equals 15 residues. Germline CDR1 reads SQVTM; CDR2 reads ANQGSEA. The junction had 8 bases not matched to a gene; V was cut back by 4 bases and J by 3 bases. Study-wide results and limits: In patients, about 5 TRBV segments were more frequent than in controls, with TRBV5-6, TRBV5-1 and TRBV20-1 among them. Compared against controls, patients with multiple sclerosis displayed significantly lower normalized Chao1 diversity.

The TCR beta cDNA libraries contained unique molecular identifiers. TCRdb re-derived calls from the PCR reads in MiXCR, one entry per CDR3 protein. Among 350,000 to 500,000 distinct CDR3 sequences listed, approximately 39% were seen once. The sequencing sample was made of blood. This clonotype was obtained from a girl aged 2-15 years with multiple sclerosis. The chain employs TRBV29-1 and TRBJ2-3, with 9 bases aligning to TRBD2. CDR3 loop: CSVGLAGEQTDTQYF. Here the CDR3 DNA reads TGCAGCGTTGGATTAGCGGGGGAACAAACAGATACGCAGTATTTT.